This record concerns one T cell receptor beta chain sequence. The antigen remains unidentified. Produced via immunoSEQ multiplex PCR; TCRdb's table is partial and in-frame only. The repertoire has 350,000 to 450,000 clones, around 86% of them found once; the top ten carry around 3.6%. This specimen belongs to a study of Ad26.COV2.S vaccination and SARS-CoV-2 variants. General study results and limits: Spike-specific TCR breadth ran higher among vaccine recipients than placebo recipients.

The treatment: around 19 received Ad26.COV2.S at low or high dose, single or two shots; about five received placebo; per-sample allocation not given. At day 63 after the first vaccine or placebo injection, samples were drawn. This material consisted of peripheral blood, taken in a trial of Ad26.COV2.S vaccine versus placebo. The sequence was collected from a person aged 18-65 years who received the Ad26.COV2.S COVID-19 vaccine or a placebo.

The CDR3 sequence is CASSYSFRDPGETLSYEQYF. The CDR3 bases are TGTGCCAGCAGTTACTCCTTCCGGGACCCCGGCGAAACACTTTCCTACGAGCAGTACTTC. This chain links TRBV6-7 with TRBJ2-7; D may match TRBD1 or TRBD2 (5 bases each). TRBV6-7 is an ORF; its function is uncertain. The CDR3 consists of 20 residues. V lost 0 bases and J 1 base, leaving 25 bases between the germline ends.